These 15 T cell receptor beta chains were sequenced from one sample in a study of T cell repertoires in cytomegalovirus infection. TCRdb itself ran the reads through MiXCR, one entry per CDR3 protein. This sample has some 600,000 distinct CDR3 sequences, with about 24% found just once. Sequenced input: CD8+ T cells from PBMCs. The receptors derive from a human donor in good health (CMV status not recorded). Some clones in this sample may be carry-over from other donors' samples.

There are a few counts of this clonotype. One end of the junction does not line up with germline, which may come from a read error. The chain joins TRBV2 to TRBJ1-1; tentative D call: TRBD1 (5 bases). This CDR3 has 11 amino acids. Germline values: CDR1 SNHLY, CDR2 FYNNEI. The CDR3 nucleotides read TGTGCCCGCAGGGAAGCCCCTGAAGCTTTCTTT. Translating it yields CARREAPEAFF.

The V gene is TRBV5-1, the J gene TRBJ2-7; 10 bases align to TRBD1. V lost 5 bases, J lost 5 bases, and 7 bases stayed unmatched. Germline assignment: CDR1 SGHRS and CDR2 YFSETQ. The length of the CDR3 is 14 residues. The CDR3 coding sequence is TGCGCCAGCAGAAAGACAGGGGGCTGGGACGAGCAGTACTTC. Translation gives CASRKTGGWDEQYF.

The chain recombines TRBV4-1 with TRBJ1-6; 7 bases match TRBD1. V trimming: 3 bases; J trimming: 8 bases; junction bases outside the gene matches: 7. Germline V gene sequence: CDR1 MGHRA, CDR2 YSYEKL. This CDR3 contains 15 residues. For the CDR3, the DNA is TGCGCCAGCAGCCAGGCGACAGGGTGGGATTCACCCCTCCACTTT. Translating gives CASSQATGWDSPLHF.

Notes on this clonotype: Germline is not matched at one junction end, which may reflect a read error. The chain carries TRBV7-6 and TRBJ2-5; weak D call: TRBD2 (5 bases). CDR3 length: 14 residues. Germline V gene data show CDR1 as SGHVS and CDR2 as FNYEAQ. The CDR3 nucleotides read TGTGCCGGCAGCTTAGCGCGCAGCCAAGAGACCCAGTACTTC. It translates to CAGSLARSQETQYF.

As regards this clonotype: A much larger clonotype is one base distant, so this may be a read error. For the CDR3, the DNA is TGTGTCAGCAGCCCGGGACAGGGGGCGACCGGGGAGCTGTTTTTT. As protein: CVSSPGQGATGELFF. The chain employs TRBV7-6 and TRBJ2-2; 12 bases match TRBD1. The CDR3 contains 15 residues. The V gene's germline CDR1 is SGHVS and CDR2 FNYEAQ.

This clonotype has just a few counts. The CDR3 protein is CAGGGQPISGANVLTF. CDR3 DNA sequence: TGTGCCGGAGGAGGACAGCCGATCTCTGGGGCCAACGTCCTGACTTTC. The chain uses TRBV2 and TRBJ2-6, with D possibly matching TRBD1 (6 bases). The V end was cut by 11 bases, the J end by 0 bases, with 17 bases between. Germline V gene sequence: CDR1 SNHLY, CDR2 FYNNEI. This CDR3 spans 16 amino acids.

The V gene is TRBV28, the J gene TRBJ1-5; the match to TRBD1 covers 9 bases. Germline loops: CDR1 MDHEN, CDR2 SYDVKM. With 6 bases clipped from V and 5 bases from J, the junction kept 5 bases outside the gene matches. This CDR3 contains 14 residues. The CDR3: CASSPDRGDQPQHF. The CDR3 DNA follows: TGTGCCAGCAGCCCTGACAGGGGGGATCAGCCCCAGCATTTT.

Points on this clonotype: With a much larger clone just one base away, this may be a read error. J is TRBJ2-1 and V is TRBV11-3; D possibly uses TRBD1 or TRBD2 (6 bases each). CDR1 is SGHNT, CDR2 YENEEA, per germline. This CDR3 is built from 13 residues. The CDR3 loop is CTSSPPGASEQFF. CDR3 coding DNA: TGTACCAGCAGCCCCCCGGGGGCCAGTGAGCAGTTCTTC.

The genes are TRBV2 and TRBJ2-3; maybe TRBD1 (7 bases). This CDR3 contains 16 residues. V was pared by 3 bases and J by 4 bases, with 17 bases between. From germline, CDR1 is SNHLY and CDR2 FYNNEI. DNA for the CDR3: TGTGCCAGCAGTGAGATCGGAGGGGGCCAGGCAGATACGCAGTATTTT. Encoded protein: CASSEIGGGQADTQYF.

This clonotype was observed many times. The chain combines TRBV6-5 with TRBJ2-7; TRBD2 is a possible D gene (6 bases). The V gene lost 0 bases and the J gene lost 6 bases, with 15 bases spanning the gap. CDR3 size: 15 residues. Germline V lookup: CDR1 MNHEY, CDR2 SVGAGI. CDR3 sequence (DNA): TGTGCCAGCAGTTACTCGCGGAGGGGAACCCTCGAGCAGTACTTC. This encodes CASSYSRRGTLEQYF.

V and J are TRBV9 and TRBJ2-2; D is perhaps TRBD1 or TRBD2 (5 bases each). The CDR3 is made up of 14 amino acids. V gave up 2 bases and J gave up 4 bases, with 9 bases separating them. CDR1 SGDLS and CDR2 YYNGEE come from the germline V gene. Here the CDR3 reads CASSVRGGTGELFF. CDR3 nucleotides: TGTGCCAGCAGCGTGAGGGGCGGCACCGGGGAGCTGTTTTTT.

This chain uses TRBV12-3 or TRBV12-4 with TRBJ2-1; 8 bases align to TRBD2. CDR3 length: 22 residues. The ends lost 6 bases at V and 0 bases at J; junction bases unmatched: 25. CDR3 nucleotides: TGTGCCAGCAGATTTTGGGGTGGCGGGGGGAGAGAGACCGGCCTCTCCTACAATGAGCAGTTCTTC. Its protein product is CASRFWGGGGRETGLSYNEQFF.

This clonotype was seen at least ten times. The chain carries TRBV28 and TRBJ1-3, with D tentatively TRBD1 (5 bases). Trimming cost V 6 bases and J 8 bases, with 17 bases left between them. The CDR3 contains 14 residues. Germline assignment: CDR1 MDHEN and CDR2 SYDVKM. The CDR3 DNA reads TGTGCCAGCAGCTACCCAGGGAGTGGGGACACCATATATTTT. The encoded protein is CASSYPGSGDTIYF.

The V call is TRBV29-1, the J call TRBJ1-1; possibly TRBD1 for D (6 bases). Germline CDR1 and CDR2: SQVTM and ANQGSEA. The CDR3 contains 11 residues. Trimming removed 7 bases from V and 3 bases from J, with 9 bases in between. The CDR3: CSATGYTEAFF. CDR3 DNA: TGCAGCGCCACAGGGTACACTGAAGCTTTCTTT.

The chain couples TRBV13 to TRBJ2-7; no clear D. V was clipped by 3 bases and J by 1 base, with 10 bases between them. There are 14 residues in the CDR3. CDR1 and CDR2 (germline): PRHDT, FYEKMQ (reference sequence). The CDR3 bases are TGTGCCAGCAGCTTGAGAGACGTTTCCTACGAGCAGTACTTC. It specifies CASSLRDVSYEQYF.